The TCR beta chain under discussion was sequenced for a study of T-cell memory formation after mild COVID-19. The wider study: The TCR clusters were mostly specific to one donor. Study conclusions and caveats: Cross-reactive memory apparently joined, as some responding clones appeared in pre-infection memory.

Concerning this clonotype itself: Its antigen is still unknown.

The CDR3 extends over 12 amino acids. Per germline, CDR1 DFQATT and CDR2 SNEGSKA (reference sequence). Trimming cost V 5 bases and J 6 bases, with 12 bases left between them. Sample barcodes and UMIs were carried by the TCR alpha and TCR beta cDNA libraries that 5'RACE generated with constant-segment primers. Using its own MiXCR run on the 5' RACE reads, TCRdb lists one record per CDR3 protein. The table has 95,000 to 110,000 distinct CDR3 sequences, 13% to 15% seen once; the top ten hold 39%. The rearrangement joins TRBV20-1 to TRBJ2-3; a possible D gene is TRBD1 (6 bases). Sample: PBMCs or a T cell subset sorted from them (not recorded which). This clonotype was sampled from a man aged 18 to 35 who had mild COVID-19 (a few samples of this study predate the infection). Cell type and time point are not known. Here the CDR3 DNA reads TGCAGTGCTGGGTCAGGGGAGGATACGCAGTATTTT. Its protein is CSAGSGEDTQYF.